These T cell receptor beta chains were read from a single sample in a study of T cells in Graves' hyperthyroidism and ophthalmopathy. A single record per CDR3 protein comes from TCRdb applying MiXCR to the multiplex PCR reads. This sample has some 420,000 distinct CDR3 sequences, with roughly 15% found just once. Material: blood. The receptors originated from a woman younger than 35 with Graves' hyperthyroidism. CDR3s include the opening cysteine and the closing phenylalanine or tryptophan. The order of the fields is D gene, V gene, J gene, clone size, CDR3 DNA, CDR3 protein. The D gene is left open where the match is weak. Expanded clones get a size class; other rows say once, few or many, or leave the size out.

-	TRBV11-2	TRBJ2-7	few	TGTGCCAGCAGCTTAGGGACAGTCAGATCCGAGGCCGAGCAGTACTTC	CASSLGTVRSEAEQYF
TRBD2	TRBV4-1	TRBJ2-7	many	TGCGCCAGCAGCCCAATATGGACTAGCGGGATGTACGAGCAGTACTTC	CASSPIWTSGMYEQYF
TRBD1	TRBV19	TRBJ1-1	-	TGTGCCAGTAGTAAAAAGACAGGGGGAATAAAGGGCACTGAAGCTTTCTTT	CASSKKTGGIKGTEAFF
TRBD1	TRBV7-9	TRBJ2-7	many	TGTGCCAGCAGCTTATTTCAGGGGGCTAGCTCCTACGAGCAGTACTTC	CASSLFQGASSYEQYF
TRBD2	TRBV5-1	TRBJ2-1	many	TGCGCCAGCAGCTGGGGGGAGCGGGAGTTGAATGAGCAGTTCTTC	CASSWGERELNEQFF
TRBD1	TRBV13	TRBJ1-3	-	TGTGCCAGCAGACCCCGACAGGGGGGATCTGGAAACACCATATATTTT	CASRPRQGGSGNTIYF
-	TRBV4-3	TRBJ2-1	-	TGCGCCAGCCGGGGAGCAGCCACAGAGCAGTTCTTC	CASRGAATEQFF
-	TRBV28	TRBJ2-7	-	TGTGCCAGCAGACCCGAGGGGGGATCCTACGAGCAGTGCTTC	CASRPEGGSYEQCF
-	TRBV5-1	TRBJ2-5	-	TGCGCCAGCACTAAACAAGAGACCCAGTACTTC	CASTKQETQYF
TRBD1	TRBV2	TRBJ1-6	-	TGTGCCAGCAACTTGGACAGGGGGTCTCCCCACCTCCACTTT	CASNLDRGSPHLHF
TRBD1	TRBV5-1	TRBJ1-1	many	TGCGCCAGCAGGCGCCTCGGGGGACAGGGGAGTGAAGCTTTCTTT	CASRRLGGQGSEAFF
-	TRBV4-2	TRBJ2-3	few	TGTGCCAGCAGCCAAGATGCGGGACCCACAGATACGCAGTATTTT	CASSQDAGPTDTQYF
-	TRBV7-8	TRBJ2-2	few	TGTGCCAGCAGCTCAACTTCGAACACCGGGGAGCTGTTTTTT	CASSSTSNTGELFF
-	TRBV28	TRBJ2-1	many	TGTGCCAGCCCATCGGGCTTTCAAAAACCAAGCTCCTACAATGAGCAGTTCTTC	CASPSGFQKPSSYNEQFF
-	TRBV19	TRBJ2-7	-	TGTGCCAGTAGTATAAATTCGGGACACGGAGTCGAGCAGTACTTC	CASSINSGHGVEQYF
TRBD1	TRBV7-2	TRBJ2-7	many	TGTGCCAGCAGCCCTGGGACAGGCCGTTCCTACGAGCAGTACTTC	CASSPGTGRSYEQYF
-	TRBV5-5	TRBJ2-7	many	TGTGCCAGCAGTTTGGACGTAGACTACGAGCAGTACTTC	CASSLDVDYEQYF
TRBD2	TRBV10-2	TRBJ2-5	many	TGCGCCAGCAGTGGTAGCGGGGGCCTTGGAACCCAGTACTTC	CASSGSGGLGTQYF
-	TRBV28	TRBJ2-7	many	TGTGCCAGCAGCCCGCCGCAGGGGGGACCCTACGAGCAGTACTTC	CASSPPQGGPYEQYF
TRBD2	TRBV7-2	TRBJ2-3	many	TGTGCCAGCAGCTTAGCTTTTAGCGGGGGCACAGATACGCAGTATTTT	CASSLAFSGGTDTQYF
-	TRBV5-1	TRBJ2-5	-	TGCGCCAGCAGACTCGGGGGCAGAATAGAAGGGACCCAGTACTTC	CASRLGGRIEGTQYF
-	TRBV29-1	TRBJ2-1	-	TGCAGCGTTGTAGGGAATGAGCAGTTCTTC	CSVVGNEQFF
TRBD1	TRBV28	TRBJ2-2	many	TGTGCCAGCACTCTGTCAGGGGGCTGGGAAGTCGCGAACACCGGGGAGCTGTTTTTT	CASTLSGGWEVANTGELFF
-	TRBV14	TRBJ1-2	many	TGTGCCAGCAGCCAAGCTACGCGTATGAGCGGCTACACCTTC	CASSQATRMSGYTF
-	TRBV10-3	TRBJ2-3	few	TGTGCCATCAGTGAGCCTCCAGGGGATACGCAGTATTTT	CAISEPPGDTQYF
TRBD2	TRBV29-1	TRBJ2-3	-	TGCAGCGTAGGCTTACTAGCGGGAGGAAGCACAGATACGCAGTATTTT	CSVGLLAGGSTDTQYF
-	TRBV20-1	TRBJ2-7	many	TGCAGTGCTAGAGACTACGAGCAGTACTTC	CSARDYEQYF
-	TRBV9	TRBJ1-1	-	TGTGCCAGCAGCCCGTATTCAGGGGATAGGACTGAAGCTTTCTTT	CASSPYSGDRTEAFF
TRBD1	TRBV6-5	TRBJ2-1	few	TGTGCCAGCAGTTACCAGGGGGCCGGCAATGAGCAGTTCTTC	CASSYQGAGNEQFF
TRBD1	TRBV27	TRBJ2-7	-	TGTGCCAGCAGTTTAAGGTCGTCAGGACAGGGGGCTGCCTACGAGCAGTGCTTC	CASSLRSSGQGAAYEQCF
-	TRBV2	TRBJ1-3	many	TGTGCCAGCAAGATGGTGAACTCTGGAAACACCATATATTTT	CASKMVNSGNTIYF
-	TRBV4-1	TRBJ2-7	-	TGCGCCAGCAGCCAAGCAGGAGACGGAGACTACGAGCAGTACTTC	CASSQAGDGDYEQYF
-	TRBV6-1	TRBJ1-1	many	TGTGCCAGCAGTCTGGACGGGCTCGGTGAAAACACTGAAGCTTTCTTT	CASSLDGLGENTEAFF
-	TRBV6-1	TRBJ1-2	few	TGTGCCAGCAGGGTCCCGGGCGTCATGGGAGGCTACACCTTC	CASRVPGVMGGYTF
-	TRBV12-3/TRBV12-4	TRBJ2-1	many	TGTGCCAGCATAAGAGACTACCACTCCTACAATGAGCAGTTCTTC	CASIRDYHSYNEQFF
TRBD1	TRBV7-3	TRBJ2-3	-	TGTGCCAGCAGCCCGGGACAGGGGGCTGGAGATACGCAGTATTTT	CASSPGQGAGDTQYF
-	TRBV18	TRBJ2-5	many	TGTGCCAGCTCACCACGACAAGAGACCCAGTACTTC	CASSPRQETQYF
TRBD2	TRBV20-1	TRBJ2-1	few	TGCAGTGCTAGTGGGACTAGCGTGGGGAGGAATGAGCAGTTCTTC	CSASGTSVGRNEQFF
TRBD1	TRBV7-2	TRBJ2-1	many	TGTGCCAGCAGCTTAGACAACAGGGGTCGTGAGCAGTTCTTC	CASSLDNRGREQFF
-	TRBV12-3/TRBV12-4	TRBJ1-2	many	TGTGCCAGCAGCCCAGGTCGGACAGTCCTTAATGGCTACACCTTC	CASSPGRTVLNGYTF
TRBD2	TRBV2	TRBJ2-1	-	TGTGCCAGCAGTGAAGTGGCTAGCGGGGGTAATAATGAGCAGTTCTTC	CASSEVASGGNNEQFF
TRBD2	TRBV6-2/TRBV6-3	TRBJ2-2	many	TGTGCCACCGGACTAGCGGGAGGTTCCGGGGAGCTGTTTTTT	CATGLAGGSGELFF
TRBD2	TRBV28	TRBJ2-7	many	TGTGCCAGCAGTTTCGCTAGCGGGACTTACGAGCAGTACTTC	CASSFASGTYEQYF
-	TRBV20-1	TRBJ1-5	many	TGCAGTGCCAGTTCTAGTCAGCCCCAGCATTTT	CSASSSQPQHF